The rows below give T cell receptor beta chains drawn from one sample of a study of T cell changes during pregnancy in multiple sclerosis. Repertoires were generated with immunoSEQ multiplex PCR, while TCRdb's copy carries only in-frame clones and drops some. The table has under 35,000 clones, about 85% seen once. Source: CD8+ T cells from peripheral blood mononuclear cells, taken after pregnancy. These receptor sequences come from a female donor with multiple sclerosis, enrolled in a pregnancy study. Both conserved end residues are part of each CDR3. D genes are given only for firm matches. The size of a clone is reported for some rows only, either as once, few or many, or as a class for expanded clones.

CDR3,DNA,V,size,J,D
CASIGGITYEQYF,TGTGCCAGCATCGGGGGGATCACCTACGAGCAGTACTTC,TRBV6-1,once,TRBJ2-7,TRBD2
CASSPPMNNEQFF,TGTGCCAGCAGTCCCCCTATGAACAATGAGCAGTTCTTC,TRBV28,-,TRBJ2-1,-
CASSMGLNYEQYF,TGTGCCAGCAGCATGGGACTGAACTACGAGCAGTACTTC,TRBV11-2,-,TRBJ2-7,-
CASSLGGSDYGYTF,TGTGCCAGCAGTTTAGGAGGTTCGGACTATGGCTACACCTTC,TRBV6-5,-,TRBJ1-2,-
CASSAAGETTDTQYF,TGTGCCAGCAGTGCGGCGGGGGAGACCACAGATACGCAGTATTTT,TRBV6-4,once,TRBJ2-3,TRBD2
CASSIPDRGSSPLHF,TGTGCCAGTAGTATCCCGGACAGGGGCAGTTCACCCCTCCACTTT,TRBV19,-,TRBJ1-6,TRBD1
CASSYIAGSYNEQFF,TGTGCCAGCAGTTACATCGCGGGGTCTTACAATGAGCAGTTCTTC,TRBV6-5,-,TRBJ2-1,-
CAISEQGPHGYTF,TGTGCCATCAGCGAGCAGGGGCCCCATGGCTACACCTTC,TRBV10-3,once,TRBJ1-2,-
CASRFSGATEAFF,TGTGCCAGTAGGTTCTCAGGGGCCACTGAAGCTTTCTTT,TRBV19,-,TRBJ1-1,-
CASTVYLANYGYTF,TGTGCCAGCACTGTCTACTTAGCTAACTATGGCTACACCTTC,TRBV6-1,-,TRBJ1-2,-
CASSYRSGGPDTQYF,TGTGCCAGCAGTTACCGATCGGGGGGGCCAGATACGCAGTATTTT,TRBV6-5,few,TRBJ2-3,TRBD2
CASSQRSGGNTEAFF,TGCGCCAGCAGCCAAAGATCGGGAGGTAACACTGAAGCTTTCTTT,TRBV4-1,-,TRBJ1-1,-
CASSGGAGANVLTF,TGTGCCAGCAGTGGGGGGGCTGGGGCCAACGTCCTGACTTTC,TRBV6-1,few,TRBJ2-6,-
CASSKEDGGHGYTF,TGTGCCAGCAGTAAGGAAGACGGGGGGCATGGCTACACCTTC,TRBV25-1,-,TRBJ1-2,-
CASSQGQASYEQYF,TGCGCCAGCAGCCAAGGACAAGCCTCCTACGAGCAGTACTTC,TRBV4-3,-,TRBJ2-7,-
CASSRQGGNTGELFF,TGTGCCAGCAGCCGACAGGGGGGAAACACCGGGGAGCTGTTTTTT,TRBV6-4,-,TRBJ2-2,TRBD1
CASSPHLPPGSHEQYF,TGTGCCAGCAGCCCCCACCTGCCACCGGGTTCCCACGAGCAGTACTTC,TRBV7-8,few,TRBJ2-7,-
CASSEAPSIRSPLHF,TGTGCCAGCAGTGAAGCCCCTTCTATCCGATCACCCCTCCACTTT,TRBV6-1,-,TRBJ1-6,-
CASSWEGVNYGYTF,TGTGCCAGCAGTTGGGAGGGGGTTAACTATGGCTACACCTTC,TRBV5-4,-,TRBJ1-2,-
CASTGMEENTEAFF,TGTGCCAGCACCGGAATGGAGGAGAACACTGAAGCTTTCTTT,TRBV5-6,-,TRBJ1-1,-
CASSFVGGNYGYTF,TGTGCCAGCAGTTTTGTAGGGGGTAACTATGGCTACACCTTC,TRBV27,once,TRBJ1-2,-
CASSQGTSGGFTDTQYF,TGCGCCAGCAGCCAGGGGACTAGCGGGGGGTTCACAGATACGCAGTATTTT,TRBV4-3,-,TRBJ2-3,TRBD2
CAWRKKGGESNEQYF,TGTGCCTGGAGGAAGAAGGGGGGGGAGTCAAACGAGCAGTACTTC,TRBV30,-,TRBJ2-7,-
CASSVAELSVEQYF,TGTGCCAGCAGCGTAGCGGAGCTTAGCGTCGAGCAGTACTTC,TRBV9,-,TRBJ2-7,-
CASSLGDFNYGYTF,TGTGCCAGCAGCTTAGGGGACTTCAACTATGGCTACACCTTC,TRBV7-9,-,TRBJ1-2,-
CASSIELYSDEQYF,TGTGCCAGTAGTATAGAGCTTTATAGTGACGAGCAGTACTTC,TRBV19,-,TRBJ2-7,-
CASSLGVSFEQYF,TGTGCCAGCAGCCTCGGAGTATCCTTTGAGCAGTACTTC,TRBV6-1,-,TRBJ2-7,-
CASSKGQNNYGYTF,TGTGCCAGCAGCAAAGGACAAAATAACTATGGCTACACCTTC,TRBV21-1,-,TRBJ1-2,-
CASSQDGTSGGNEQFF,TGTGCCAGCAGCCAAGATGGGACTAGCGGGGGCAATGAGCAGTTCTTC,TRBV4-2,-,TRBJ2-1,TRBD2
CASSERGGGTGELFF,TGTGCCAGCAGTGAGCGGGGGGGCGGGACCGGGGAGCTGTTTTTT,TRBV6-6,-,TRBJ2-2,TRBD2
CATTETDNKYEQYF,TGCGCCACCACTGAAACCGACAACAAGTACGAGCAGTACTTC,TRBV10-2,-,TRBJ2-7,-
CASSLGQDTYNEQFF,TGTGCCAGCAGTCTAGGACAGGACACCTACAATGAGCAGTTCTTC,TRBV27,once,TRBJ2-1,TRBD1
CASSLGRTFGGMNTEAFF,TGTGCCAGCAGCTTAGGGAGGACATTTGGGGGCATGAACACTGAAGCTTTCTTT,TRBV13,-,TRBJ1-1,-
CASSRGEGHLNTEAFF,TGTGCCAGTAGTAGGGGGGAGGGACACCTGAACACTGAAGCTTTCTTT,TRBV19,-,TRBJ1-1,-
CATSRTGNHQPQHF,TGTGCCACCAGCAGAACAGGGAATCATCAGCCCCAGCATTTT,TRBV15,once,TRBJ1-5,-
CASSEAYLYGYTF,TGTGCCAGCAGTGAAGCGTATTTGTATGGCTACACCTTC,TRBV2,once,TRBJ1-2,-
CASSRLAGVEDTQYF,TGTGCCAGCAGCCGACTAGCGGGGGTCGAAGATACGCAGTATTTT,TRBV7-9,-,TRBJ2-3,TRBD2
CASSPLLRVTEAFF,TGTGCCAGCAGTCCCCTTCTCCGGGTAACTGAAGCTTTCTTT,TRBV27,-,TRBJ1-1,-
CASSNRRGLGETQYF,TGTGCCAGCAGCAACAGACGGGGGTTGGGAGAGACCCAGTACTTC,TRBV9,-,TRBJ2-5,-
CASSLDFRGLSREQYF,TGTGCCAGCAGCTTAGATTTTCGCGGCCTTTCCCGGGAGCAGTACTTC,TRBV11-2,-,TRBJ2-7,-
CASKGYRGNGYTF,TGTGCCAGCAAGGGTTACAGGGGGAATGGCTACACCTTC,TRBV6-1,-,TRBJ1-2,TRBD1
CASSLSGEYGYTF,TGTGCCAGCAGTTTGAGCGGAGAATATGGCTACACCTTC,TRBV28,-,TRBJ1-2,-
CASSQGTGWGEQYF,TGCGCCAGCAGCCAGGGGACAGGGTGGGGCGAGCAGTACTTC,TRBV4-1,-,TRBJ2-7,TRBD1
CASRLASNEQFF,TGTGCCAGCAGACTAGCTTCCAATGAGCAGTTCTTC,TRBV27,-,TRBJ2-1,-
CASNPRWSSYNEQFF,TGTGCCAGCAACCCCCGATGGAGCTCCTACAATGAGCAGTTCTTC,TRBV6-4,once,TRBJ2-1,-
CASASPVVSYNEQFF,TGTGCCAGTGCCTCTCCGGTGGTTTCCTACAATGAGCAGTTCTTC,TRBV19,-,TRBJ2-1,-
CASSQDQAGETQYF,TGCGCCAGCAGCCAAGATCAAGCGGGTGAGACCCAGTACTTC,TRBV4-1,-,TRBJ2-5,-
CASSLSGGFSTDTQYF,TGTGCCAGCAGCCTCTCTGGGGGGTTCAGCACAGATACGCAGTATTTT,TRBV9,-,TRBJ2-3,-
CASSSLTGGFSMNTEAFF,TGCGCCAGCAGCTCTTTGACAGGGGGTTTCAGCATGAACACTGAAGCTTTCTTT,TRBV5-1,-,TRBJ1-1,TRBD1
CASVMWGVDGYTF,TGTGCCAGCGTGATGTGGGGGGTAGACGGCTACACCTTC,TRBV6-1,-,TRBJ1-2,-
CASSRRQGTETQYF,TGTGCCAGCAGCCGAAGACAGGGTACAGAGACCCAGTACTTC,TRBV13,-,TRBJ2-5,TRBD1
CASSLGGVNEQYF,TGTGCCAGCAGTTTAGGAGGGGTCAACGAGCAGTACTTC,TRBV27,-,TRBJ2-7,-
CAAGDGSYEQYF,TGTGCAGCGGGGGACGGCTCCTACGAGCAGTACTTC,TRBV5-4,-,TRBJ2-7,TRBD2
CASSPDPLATEATDTQYF,TGTGCCAGCAGTCCAGACCCCCTAGCGACTGAGGCAACAGATACGCAGTATTTT,TRBV27,once,TRBJ2-3,-